A single T cell receptor beta chain is shown here with its context. Its antigen is unknown. This entry is derived from a study of T cells expressing NK-cell markers. Overall study context: In sorted CD3+CD56+NKG2C+, CD3+CD56+NKG2C- and CD3+CD56-NKG2C+ T cells, TCR beta repertoires were obtained. There were seven HCMV-seropositive donors and one seronegative donor among the eight sequenced.

The CDR3 covers 12 residues. Germline CDR1 and CDR2: DFQATT and SNEGSKA (reference sequence). Study-level findings and limits: For over 5 donors, the dominant NKG2C+ clonotypes made up roughly 1.0-7.5% of their CD8+ T cells.

TCRdb re-called the 5' RACE reads and shows each CDR3 protein once, DNA omitted. The sample holds about 460,000 distinct CDR3 sequences. The TCR was taken from a woman aged 50 to 60 in good health. The chain is built from TRBV20-1 and TRBJ1-5; TCRdb gives TRBD1 as the D gene, but with no DNA this cannot be confirmed. Sequenced sample: blood T cells: a sorted CD56 or NKG2C T cell subset, CD4+ or CD8+ T cells, or bulk PBMC T cells (not recorded which). The chain's CDR3 is CSAQGLNQPQHF.